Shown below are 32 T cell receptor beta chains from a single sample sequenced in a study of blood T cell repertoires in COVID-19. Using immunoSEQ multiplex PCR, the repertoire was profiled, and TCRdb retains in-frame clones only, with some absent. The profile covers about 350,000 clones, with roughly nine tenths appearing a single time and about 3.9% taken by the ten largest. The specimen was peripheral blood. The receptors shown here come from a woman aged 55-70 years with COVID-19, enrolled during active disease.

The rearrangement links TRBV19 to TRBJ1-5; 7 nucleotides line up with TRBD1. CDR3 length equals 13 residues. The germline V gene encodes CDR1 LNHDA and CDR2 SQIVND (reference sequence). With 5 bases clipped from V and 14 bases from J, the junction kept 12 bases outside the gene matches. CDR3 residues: CASSPGTASLEHF. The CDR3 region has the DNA TGTGCCAGTAGTCCCGGGACAGCCTCTTTGGAGCATTTT.

In DNA, the CDR3 is TGTGCCAGCAGCCTAACCGCCTCGGGGATGGGTGAAAAACTGTTTTTT. Residues: CASSLTASGMGEKLFF. V gene TRBV7-9 combines with J gene TRBJ1-4; D remains ambiguous. Germline CDR1 SEHNR, CDR2 FQNEAQ (reference sequence). This CDR3 is 16 amino acids long. The V gene lost 5 bases and the J gene lost 7 bases, with 20 bases spanning the gap.

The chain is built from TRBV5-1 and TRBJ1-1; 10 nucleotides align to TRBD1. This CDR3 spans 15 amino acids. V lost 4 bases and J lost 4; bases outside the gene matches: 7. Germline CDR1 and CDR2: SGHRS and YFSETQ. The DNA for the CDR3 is TGCGCCAGCAGCCAGGGACAGGGGTTAGTCACTGAAGCTTTCTTT. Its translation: CASSQGQGLVTEAFF.

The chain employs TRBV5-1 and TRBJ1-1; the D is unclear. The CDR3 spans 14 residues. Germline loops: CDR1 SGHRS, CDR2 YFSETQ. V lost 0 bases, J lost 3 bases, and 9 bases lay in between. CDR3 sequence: CASSLGARDTEAFF. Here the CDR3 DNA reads TGCGCCAGCAGCTTGGGGGCGCGGGACACTGAAGCTTTCTTT.

Here the CDR3 DNA reads TGTGCCACCAGCAGAATCGGGGGTCAGCCCCAGCATTTT. Translated: CATSRIGGQPQHF. The chain joins TRBV15 to TRBJ1-5; maybe TRBD1 (5 bases). V dropped 2 bases and J dropped 6 bases, with 8 bases sitting between them. CDR1 is LNHNV, CDR2 YYDKDF, per germline (reference sequence). CDR3 length equals 13 residues.

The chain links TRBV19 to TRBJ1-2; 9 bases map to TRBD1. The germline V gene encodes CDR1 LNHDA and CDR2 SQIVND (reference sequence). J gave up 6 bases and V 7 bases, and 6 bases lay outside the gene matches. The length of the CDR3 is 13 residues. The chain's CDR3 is CASNRDRADGYTF. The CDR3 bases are TGTGCCAGTAACAGGGACAGGGCGGATGGCTACACCTTC.

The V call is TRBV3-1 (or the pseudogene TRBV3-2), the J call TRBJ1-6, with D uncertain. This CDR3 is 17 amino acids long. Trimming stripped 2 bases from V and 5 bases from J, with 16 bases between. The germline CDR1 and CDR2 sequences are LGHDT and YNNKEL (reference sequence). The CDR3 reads CASSQMRSGVNNSPLHF. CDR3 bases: TGTGCCAGCAGCCAAATGAGGAGCGGGGTGAATAATTCACCCCTCCACTTT.

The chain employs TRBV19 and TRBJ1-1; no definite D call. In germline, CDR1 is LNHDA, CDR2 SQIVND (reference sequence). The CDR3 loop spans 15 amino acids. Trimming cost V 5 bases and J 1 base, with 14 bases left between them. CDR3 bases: TGTGCCAGTAGTTCCCCGAGAGGGAGGAACACTGAAGCTTTCTTT. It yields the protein CASSSPRGRNTEAFF.

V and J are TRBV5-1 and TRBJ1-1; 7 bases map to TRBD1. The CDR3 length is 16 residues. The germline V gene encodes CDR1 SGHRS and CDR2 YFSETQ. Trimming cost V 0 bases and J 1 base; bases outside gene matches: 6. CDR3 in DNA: TGCGCCAGCAGCTTGGGTAGGACAGGTTCGAACACTGAAGCTTTCTTT. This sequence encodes CASSLGRTGSNTEAFF.

The CDR3 is CASSPPTVLRDYGYTF. DNA for the CDR3: TGTGCCAGCAGCCCACCGACAGTACTCAGGGACTATGGCTACACCTTC. The chain recombines TRBV7-9 with TRBJ1-2; D perhaps matches TRBD1 (5 bases). CDR3 length: 16 amino acids. V was pared by 5 bases and J by 3 bases, with 19 bases between. Germline loops: CDR1 SEHNR, CDR2 FQNEAQ (reference sequence).

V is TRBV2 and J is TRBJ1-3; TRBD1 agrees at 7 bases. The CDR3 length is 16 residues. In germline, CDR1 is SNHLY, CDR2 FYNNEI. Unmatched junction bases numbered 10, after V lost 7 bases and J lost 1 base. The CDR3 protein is CASTRGQILSGNTIYF. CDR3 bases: TGTGCCAGCACCAGGGGACAGATCCTTTCTGGAAACACCATATATTTT.

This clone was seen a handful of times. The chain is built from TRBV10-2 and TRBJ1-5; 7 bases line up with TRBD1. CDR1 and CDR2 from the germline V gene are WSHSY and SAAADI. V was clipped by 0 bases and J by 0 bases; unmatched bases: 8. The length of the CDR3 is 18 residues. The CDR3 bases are TGCGCCAGCAGTGAGTCACGACAGGGAGGTTATAGCAATCAGCCCCAGCATTTT. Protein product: CASSESRQGGYSNQPQHF.

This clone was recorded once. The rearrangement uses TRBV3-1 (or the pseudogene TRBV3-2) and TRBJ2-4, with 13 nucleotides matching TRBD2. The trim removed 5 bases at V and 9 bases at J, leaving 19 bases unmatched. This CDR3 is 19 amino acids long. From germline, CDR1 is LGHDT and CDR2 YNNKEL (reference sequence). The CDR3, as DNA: TGTGCCAGCAGCAAGGGACTAGCGGGGACCCCCGGCCAAAGGGGCATTCAGTACTTC. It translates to CASSKGLAGTPGQRGIQYF.

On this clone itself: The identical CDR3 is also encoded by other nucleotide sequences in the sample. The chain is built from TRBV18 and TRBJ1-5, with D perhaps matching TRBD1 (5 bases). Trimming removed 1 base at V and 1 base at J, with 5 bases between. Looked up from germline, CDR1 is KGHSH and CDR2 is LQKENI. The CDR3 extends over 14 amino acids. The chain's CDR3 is CASSPQGSNQPQHF. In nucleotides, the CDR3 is TGTGCCAGCTCACCACAGGGGAGCAATCAGCCCCAGCATTTT.

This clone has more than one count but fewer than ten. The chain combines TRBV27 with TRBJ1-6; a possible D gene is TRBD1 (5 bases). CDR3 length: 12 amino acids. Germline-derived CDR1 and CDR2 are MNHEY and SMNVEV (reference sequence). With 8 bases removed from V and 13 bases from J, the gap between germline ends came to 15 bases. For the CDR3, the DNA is TGTGCCAGCCGGGGGGGGACCTCCCCCCTCCACTTT. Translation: CASRGGTSPLHF.

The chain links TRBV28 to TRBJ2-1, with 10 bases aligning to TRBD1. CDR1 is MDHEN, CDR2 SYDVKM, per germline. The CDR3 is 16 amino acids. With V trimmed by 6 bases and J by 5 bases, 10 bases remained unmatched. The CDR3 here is CASSLPDRGLHNEQFF. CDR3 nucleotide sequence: TGTGCCAGCAGCCTTCCAGACAGGGGGCTGCACAATGAGCAGTTCTTC.

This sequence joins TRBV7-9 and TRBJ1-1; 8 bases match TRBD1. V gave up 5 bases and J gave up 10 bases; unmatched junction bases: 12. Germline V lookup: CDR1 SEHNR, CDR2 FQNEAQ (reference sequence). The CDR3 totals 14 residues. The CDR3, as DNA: TGTGCCAGCAGCCGTCCGGACAGGGCACACGGAGCTTTCTTT. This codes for CASSRPDRAHGAFF.

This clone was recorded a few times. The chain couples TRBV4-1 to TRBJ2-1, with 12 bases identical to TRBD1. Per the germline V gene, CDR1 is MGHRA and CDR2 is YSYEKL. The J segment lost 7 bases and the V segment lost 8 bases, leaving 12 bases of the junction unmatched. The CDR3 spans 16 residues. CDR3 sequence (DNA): TGCGCCAGCCAAGAAACCCCGGGACAGGGGGCGAATGAGCAGTTCTTC. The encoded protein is CASQETPGQGANEQFF.

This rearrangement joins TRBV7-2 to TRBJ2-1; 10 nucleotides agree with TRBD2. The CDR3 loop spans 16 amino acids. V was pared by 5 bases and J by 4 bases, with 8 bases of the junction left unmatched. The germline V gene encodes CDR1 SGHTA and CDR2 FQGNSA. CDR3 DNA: TGTGCCAGCAGCCCGTTTAGCGGGGGGTCTTACAATGAGCAGTTCTTC. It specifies CASSPFSGGSYNEQFF.

The CDR3 sequence: CASSSGTSNSPLHF. In DNA, the CDR3 is TGCGCCAGCTCCAGCGGGACAAGTAATTCACCCCTCCACTTT. The J gene is TRBJ1-6, the V gene TRBV5-1; a weak D match, TRBD1 (6 bases). Trimming took off 7 bases at V and 6 bases at J, with 14 bases between the two ends. The CDR3 spans 14 residues. CDR1 SGHRS and CDR2 YFSETQ come from the germline V gene.

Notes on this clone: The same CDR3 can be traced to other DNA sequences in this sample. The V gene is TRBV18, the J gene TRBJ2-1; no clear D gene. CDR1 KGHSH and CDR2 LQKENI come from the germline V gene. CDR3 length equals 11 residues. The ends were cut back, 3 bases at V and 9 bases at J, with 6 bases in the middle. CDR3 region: CASSPAGEQFF. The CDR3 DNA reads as TGTGCCAGCTCACCCGCAGGTGAGCAGTTCTTC. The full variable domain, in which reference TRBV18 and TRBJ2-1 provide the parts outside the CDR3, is NAGVMQNPRHLVRRRGQEARLRCSPMKGHSHVYWYRQLPEEGLKFMVYLQKENIIDESGMPKERFSAEFPKEGPSILRIQQVVRGDSAAYFCASSPAGEQFFGPGTRLTVL.

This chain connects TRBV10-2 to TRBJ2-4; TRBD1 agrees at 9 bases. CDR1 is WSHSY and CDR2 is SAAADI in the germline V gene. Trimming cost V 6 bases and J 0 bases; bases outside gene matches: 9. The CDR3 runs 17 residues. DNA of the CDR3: TGCGCCAGCAGCGCGACCGGGACAGGGTTAGCCAAAAACATTCAGTACTTC. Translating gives CASSATGTGLAKNIQYF.

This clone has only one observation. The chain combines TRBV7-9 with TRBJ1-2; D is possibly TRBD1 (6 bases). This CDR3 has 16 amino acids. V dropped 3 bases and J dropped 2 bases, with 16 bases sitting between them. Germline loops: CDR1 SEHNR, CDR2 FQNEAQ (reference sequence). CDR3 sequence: CASSFELLQGNYGYTF. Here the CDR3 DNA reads TGTGCCAGCAGCTTCGAACTCTTACAGGGAAACTATGGCTACACCTTC.

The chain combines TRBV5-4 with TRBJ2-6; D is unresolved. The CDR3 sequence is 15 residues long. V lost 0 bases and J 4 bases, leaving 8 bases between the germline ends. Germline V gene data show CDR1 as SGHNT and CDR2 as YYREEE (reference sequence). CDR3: CASSLAGMGANVLTF. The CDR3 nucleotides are TGTGCCAGCAGCTTGGCGGGTATGGGGGCCAACGTCCTGACTTTC. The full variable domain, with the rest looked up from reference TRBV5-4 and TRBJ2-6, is ETGVTQSPTHLIKTRGQQVTLRCSSQSGHNTVSWYQQALGQGPQFIFQYYREEENGRGNFPPRFSGLQFPNYSSELNVNALELDDSALYLCASSLAGMGANVLTFGAGSRLTVL.

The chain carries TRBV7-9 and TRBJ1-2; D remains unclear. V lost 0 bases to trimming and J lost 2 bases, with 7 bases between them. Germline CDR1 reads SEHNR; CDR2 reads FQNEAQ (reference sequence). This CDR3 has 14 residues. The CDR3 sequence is CASSLASVNYGYTF. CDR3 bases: TGTGCCAGCAGCTTAGCGTCAGTCAACTATGGCTACACCTTC. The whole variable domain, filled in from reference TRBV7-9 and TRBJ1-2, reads DTGVSQNPRHKITKRGQNVTFRCDPISEHNRLYWYRQTLGQGPEFLTYFQNEAQLEKSRLLSDRFSAERPKGSFSTLEIQRTEQGDSAMYLCASSLASVNYGYTFGSGTRLTVV.

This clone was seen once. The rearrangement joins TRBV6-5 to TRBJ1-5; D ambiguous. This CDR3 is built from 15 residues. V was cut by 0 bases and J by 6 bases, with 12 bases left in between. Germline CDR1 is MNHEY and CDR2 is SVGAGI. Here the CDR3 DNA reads TGTGCCAGCAGTTACTCGACCGACCAGCGTCAGCCCCAGCATTTT. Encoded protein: CASSYSTDQRQPQHF.

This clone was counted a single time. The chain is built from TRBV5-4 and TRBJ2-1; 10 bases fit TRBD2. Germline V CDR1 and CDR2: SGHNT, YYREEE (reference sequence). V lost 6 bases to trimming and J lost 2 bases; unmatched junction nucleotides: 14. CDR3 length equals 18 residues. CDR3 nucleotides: TGTGCCAGCATCAAGGGGGGTAGCGGGGGGTTCACCTACAATGAGCAGTTCTTC. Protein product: CASIKGGSGGFTYNEQFF.

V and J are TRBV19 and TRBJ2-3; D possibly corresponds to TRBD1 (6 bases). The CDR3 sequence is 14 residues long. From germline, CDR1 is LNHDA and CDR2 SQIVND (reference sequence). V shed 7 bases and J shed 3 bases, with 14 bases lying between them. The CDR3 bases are TGTGCCAGTACAGACAGGAGAGGTACAGATACGCAGTATTTT. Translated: CASTDRRGTDTQYF.

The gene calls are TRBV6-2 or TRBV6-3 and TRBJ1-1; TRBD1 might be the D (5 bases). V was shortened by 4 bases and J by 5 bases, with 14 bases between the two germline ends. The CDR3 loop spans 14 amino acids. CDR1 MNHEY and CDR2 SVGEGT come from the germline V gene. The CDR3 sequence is CASSWGTSWTEAFF. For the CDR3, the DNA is TGTGCCAGCAGTTGGGGGACTTCCTGGACTGAAGCTTTCTTT.

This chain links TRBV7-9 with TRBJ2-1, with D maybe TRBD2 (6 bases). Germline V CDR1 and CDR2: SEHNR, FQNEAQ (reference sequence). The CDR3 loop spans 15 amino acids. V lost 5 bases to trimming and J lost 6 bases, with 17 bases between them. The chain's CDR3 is CASSHRRLERNEQFF. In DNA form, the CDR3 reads TGTGCCAGCAGCCACCGGCGACTAGAGCGCAATGAGCAGTTCTTC.

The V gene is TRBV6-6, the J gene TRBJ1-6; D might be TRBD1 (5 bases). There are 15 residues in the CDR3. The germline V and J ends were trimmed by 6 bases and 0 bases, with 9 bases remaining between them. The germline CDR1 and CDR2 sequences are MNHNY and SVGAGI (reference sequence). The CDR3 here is CASSLRVSYNSPLHF. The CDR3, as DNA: TGTGCCAGCAGCCTCAGGGTCTCCTATAATTCACCCCTCCACTTT.

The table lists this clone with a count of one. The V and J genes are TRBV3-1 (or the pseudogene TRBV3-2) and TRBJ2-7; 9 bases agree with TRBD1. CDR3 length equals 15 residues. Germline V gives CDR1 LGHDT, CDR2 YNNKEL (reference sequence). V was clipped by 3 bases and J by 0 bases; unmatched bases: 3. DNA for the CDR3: TGTGCCAGCAGCCAGAAGGACAGGGGCTCCTACGAGCAGTACTTC. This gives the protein CASSQKDRGSYEQYF.